This T cell receptor beta chain was sequenced in a study of identical twins. Trimming took 2 bases from V and 5 from J, leaving 9 bases between them. The CDR3 has 13 amino acids. Each donor was a healthy Caucasian. Template switching created a universal primer site, and the cDNA included unique molecular identifiers. TCRdb passed the 5' RACE reads through MiXCR, listing each CDR3 protein once. The repertoire includes 400,000 to 600,000 distinct CDR3 sequences, around 20% of them detected once, and 0.4% to 0.6% sits in the top ten. Worth noting for this clonotype: What it binds is not known.

Study-level points and caveats: In beta out-of-frame sequences, the excess sharing between twins was weaker. The authors noted that invariant MAIT and iNKT cells could partly confound zero-insertion analyses.

This same sample was also taken into another study, of yellow fever vaccine responses in identical twins.

The rearrangement links TRBV12-3 or TRBV12-4 to TRBJ1-1; no clear D gene. The sequencing sample was made of CD4+ T cells sorted from blood. This clonotype originated in a woman between 18 and 29 years old in good health. The CDR3 reads CASSLIGITEAFF. In DNA, the CDR3 is TGTGCCAGCAGTTTAATAGGGATTACTGAAGCTTTCTTT.